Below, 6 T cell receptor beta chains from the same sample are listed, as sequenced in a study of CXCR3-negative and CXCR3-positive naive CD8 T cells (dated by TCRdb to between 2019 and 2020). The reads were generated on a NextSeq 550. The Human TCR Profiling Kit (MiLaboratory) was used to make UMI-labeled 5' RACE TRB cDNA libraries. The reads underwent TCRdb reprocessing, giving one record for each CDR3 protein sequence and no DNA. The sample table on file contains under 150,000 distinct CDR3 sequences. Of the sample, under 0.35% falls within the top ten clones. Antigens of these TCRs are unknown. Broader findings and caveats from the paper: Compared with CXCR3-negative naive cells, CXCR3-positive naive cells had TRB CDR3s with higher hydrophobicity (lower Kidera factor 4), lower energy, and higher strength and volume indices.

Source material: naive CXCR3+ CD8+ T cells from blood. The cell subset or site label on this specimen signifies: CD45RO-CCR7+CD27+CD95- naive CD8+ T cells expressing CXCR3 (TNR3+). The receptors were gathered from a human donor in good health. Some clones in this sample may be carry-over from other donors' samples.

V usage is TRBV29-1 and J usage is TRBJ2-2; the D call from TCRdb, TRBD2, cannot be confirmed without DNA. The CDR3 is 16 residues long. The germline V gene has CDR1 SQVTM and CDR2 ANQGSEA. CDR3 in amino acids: CSVRGLAGGYTGELFF.

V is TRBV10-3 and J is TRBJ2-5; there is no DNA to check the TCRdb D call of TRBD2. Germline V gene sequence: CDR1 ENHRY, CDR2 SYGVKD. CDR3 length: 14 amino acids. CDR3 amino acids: CAIRDSGSEETQYF.

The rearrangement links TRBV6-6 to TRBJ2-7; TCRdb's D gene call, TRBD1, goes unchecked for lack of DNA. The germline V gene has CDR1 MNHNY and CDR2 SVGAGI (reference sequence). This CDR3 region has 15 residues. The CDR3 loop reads CASSSLPGTTYEQYF.

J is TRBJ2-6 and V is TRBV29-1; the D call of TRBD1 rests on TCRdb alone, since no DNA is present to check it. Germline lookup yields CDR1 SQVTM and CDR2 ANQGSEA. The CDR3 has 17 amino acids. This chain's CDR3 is CSVEETGDLSGANVLTF.

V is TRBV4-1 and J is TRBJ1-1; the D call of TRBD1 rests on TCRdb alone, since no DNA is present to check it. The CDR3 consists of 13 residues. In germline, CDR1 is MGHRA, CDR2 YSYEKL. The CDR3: CASSQDSQGWAFF.

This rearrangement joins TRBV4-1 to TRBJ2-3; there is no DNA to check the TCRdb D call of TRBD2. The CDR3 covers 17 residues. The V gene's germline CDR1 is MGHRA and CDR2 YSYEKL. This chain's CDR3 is CASSRDLTSGDTDTQYF.